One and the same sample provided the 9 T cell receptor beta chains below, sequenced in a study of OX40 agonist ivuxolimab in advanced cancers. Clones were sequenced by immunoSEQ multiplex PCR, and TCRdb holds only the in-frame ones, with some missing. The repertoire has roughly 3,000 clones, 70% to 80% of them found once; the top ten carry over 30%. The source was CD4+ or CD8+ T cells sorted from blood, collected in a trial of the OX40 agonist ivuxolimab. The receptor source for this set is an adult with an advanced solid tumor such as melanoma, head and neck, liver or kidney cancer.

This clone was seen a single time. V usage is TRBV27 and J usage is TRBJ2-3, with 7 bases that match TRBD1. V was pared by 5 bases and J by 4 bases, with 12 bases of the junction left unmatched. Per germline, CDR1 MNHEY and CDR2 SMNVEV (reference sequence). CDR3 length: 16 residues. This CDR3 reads CASSPPRDRRPDTQYF. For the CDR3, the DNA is TGTGCCAGCAGTCCCCCTCGGGACAGACGACCAGATACGCAGTATTTT.

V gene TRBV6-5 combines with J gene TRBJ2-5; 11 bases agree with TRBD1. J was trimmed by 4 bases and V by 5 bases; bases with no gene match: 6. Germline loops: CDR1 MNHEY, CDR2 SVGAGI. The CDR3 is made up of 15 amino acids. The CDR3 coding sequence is TGTGCCAGCAGTGGACAGGGGGCGGAAAGAGAGACCCAGTACTTC. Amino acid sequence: CASSGQGAERETQYF.

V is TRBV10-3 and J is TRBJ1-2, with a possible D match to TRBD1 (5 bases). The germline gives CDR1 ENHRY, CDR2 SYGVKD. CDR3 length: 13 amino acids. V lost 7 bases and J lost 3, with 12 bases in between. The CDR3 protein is CAITGDPYYGYTF. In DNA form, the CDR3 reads TGTGCCATCACGGGGGATCCCTACTATGGCTACACCTTC.

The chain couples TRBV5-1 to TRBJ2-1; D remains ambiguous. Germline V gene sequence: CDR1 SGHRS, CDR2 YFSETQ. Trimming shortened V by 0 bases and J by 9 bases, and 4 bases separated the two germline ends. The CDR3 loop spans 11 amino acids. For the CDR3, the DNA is TGCGCCAGCAGCTTGGGGGTTGAGCAGTTCTTC. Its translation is CASSLGVEQFF.

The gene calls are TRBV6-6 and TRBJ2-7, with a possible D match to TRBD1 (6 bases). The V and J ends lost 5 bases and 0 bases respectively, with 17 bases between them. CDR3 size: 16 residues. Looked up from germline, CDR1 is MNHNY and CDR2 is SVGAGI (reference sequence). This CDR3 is CASSLQEDRSSYEQYF. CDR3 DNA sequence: TGTGCCAGCAGTCTCCAAGAAGACAGGAGCTCCTACGAGCAGTACTTC.

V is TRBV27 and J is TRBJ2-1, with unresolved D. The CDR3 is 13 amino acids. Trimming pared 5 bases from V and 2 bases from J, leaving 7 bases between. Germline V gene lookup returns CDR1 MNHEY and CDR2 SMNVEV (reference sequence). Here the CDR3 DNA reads TGTGCCAGCAGTCCCAACACCTACAATGAGCAGTTCTTC. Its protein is CASSPNTYNEQFF.

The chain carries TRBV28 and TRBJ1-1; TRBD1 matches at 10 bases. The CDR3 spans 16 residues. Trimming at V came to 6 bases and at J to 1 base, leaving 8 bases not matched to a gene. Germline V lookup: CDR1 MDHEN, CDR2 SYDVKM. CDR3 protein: CASSLDRGRGNTEAFF. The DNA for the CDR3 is TGTGCCAGCAGCCTCGACAGGGGGCGCGGGAACACTGAAGCTTTCTTT.

The CDR3: CASSEPDREGTGELFF. CDR3 nucleotides: TGTGCCAGCAGTGAACCGGACAGGGAGGGCACCGGGGAGCTGTTTTTT. The chain links TRBV25-1 to TRBJ2-2; D might be TRBD1 (8 bases). Germline V gene sequence: CDR1 MGHDK, CDR2 SYGVNS. The ends were cut back, 2 bases at V and 4 bases at J, with 14 bases in the middle. The CDR3 is 16 residues long. The whole variable domain, filled in from reference TRBV25-1 and TRBJ2-2, reads EADIYQTPRYLVIGTGKKITLECSQTMGHDKMYWYQQDPGMELHLIHYSYGVNSTEKGDLSSESTVSRIRTEHFPLTLESARPSHTSQYLCASSEPDREGTGELFFGEGSRLTVL.

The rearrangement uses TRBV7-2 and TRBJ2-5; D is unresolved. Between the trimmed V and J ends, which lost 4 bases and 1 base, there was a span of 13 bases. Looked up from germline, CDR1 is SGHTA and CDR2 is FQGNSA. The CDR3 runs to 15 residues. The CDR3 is CASSSWVSIQETQYF. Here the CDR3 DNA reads TGTGCCAGCAGCTCCTGGGTCAGCATCCAAGAGACCCAGTACTTC.